This T cell receptor (beta chain) appears in the sequencing data of a study of beta chain features in type 1 diabetes. Study observations and caveats: Reduced insertions and increased deletions marked VDJ junctions in type 1 diabetes patients. Researchers report that Type 1 diabetes patients had moderately but significantly shorter TCRB CDR3s across all four CD4+ subsets.

This clone showed up just a few times. Antigen specificity is unknown. Since all of the isolated RNA was reverse transcribed, expressed TCRB transcripts were what got sequenced. Measured with immunoSEQ multiplex PCR; TCRdb has only the in-frame clones, and not every one. The sample has over 300,000 clones; around 9% are singletons. Averaging approximately 120 mL, one heparinised blood draw came from each individual donor. This receptor was taken from a man under 40 with type 1 diabetes. Sequenced sample: central memory CD4+ T cells from blood.

The CDR3 protein is CASSLAGVANQPQHF. In DNA form, the CDR3 reads TGTGCCAGCAGCTTAGCAGGGGTGGCAAATCAGCCCCAGCATTTT. The chain joins TRBV7-2 to TRBJ1-5, with a weak D call TRBD1 (5 bases). Between the trimmed V and J ends, which lost 0 bases and 4 bases, there was a span of 10 bases. Germline CDR1 reads SGHTA; CDR2 reads FQGNSA. This CDR3 is 15 amino acids long.